The T cell receptor beta chain described here comes from a study of cytomegalovirus exposure and HLA in healthy donors. PCR involved 60 Vbeta and 13 Jbeta primers. TCRdb keeps only in-frame clones here, not all; method: immunoSEQ multiplex PCR. The sample includes approximately 190,000 clones, about four fifths seen only once; the top ten take 1.5% to 2%. The CDR3 contains 15 residues. Germline CDR1 is MNHEY and CDR2 is SVGAGI. The V end was cut by 5 bases, the J end by 2 bases, with 15 bases between. Sequencing was carried out using PBMCs. V and J are TRBV6-5 and TRBJ1-1; D is perhaps TRBD1 (5 bases). This TCR was sampled from a woman under 30 in good health and CMV-seronegative. As DNA, the CDR3 is TGTGCCAGCAGTCTTCGGGGGGATGGCAACACTGAAGCTTTCTTT. It is translated as CASSLRGDGNTEAFF.